This T cell receptor (beta chain) was recovered during a study of memory CD4+ T cells and cytomegalovirus serostatus. Overall study context: This sample comes from healthy Belgian adults, about nine CMV seropositive, roughly 22 seronegative. Overall study findings and caveats: Of 150 to 200 reported CMV TCRbeta sequences, about 70 were found in memory CD4+ repertoires. CMV serostatus prediction reached median AUC roughly 0.95, or 0.91 with US-trained model.

Single viable CD3+CD4+CD8-CD45RO+ cells were sorted as the memory CD4+ T cells. Turning to this clone: The antigen remains unidentified.

Germline V lookup: CDR1 LNHDA, CDR2 SQIVND (reference sequence). The V end was cut by 5 bases, the J end by 0 bases, with 14 bases between. The CDR3 sequence is 15 residues long. Sequencing used immunoSEQ multiplex PCR; TCRdb keeps in-frame clones, though not all of them. This sample has roughly 45,000 clones, with around 80% found just once. Input material: memory CD4+ T cells from blood. This sequence joins TRBV19 and TRBJ2-7, with a possible D match to TRBD2 (6 bases). The sequence was collected from an adult in good health and CMV-seronegative. This CDR3 reads CASSPLRGVSYEQYF. CDR3 DNA sequence: TGTGCCAGTAGTCCTTTGCGGGGCGTCTCCTACGAGCAGTACTTC.